This T cell receptor (beta chain) comes out of a study of vaccination and CD4 T cells after COVID-19. Indicated treatment: roughly 10-day PBMC culture with coronavirus spike peptide pools or control peptides (ViraFEST assay). Antigen-specific T cell expansion with peptide pools preceded TCR sequencing in the ViraFEST approach. V was shortened by 6 bases and J by 1 base, with 12 bases between the two germline ends. Germline V gene sequence: CDR1 MNHEY, CDR2 SMNVEV (reference sequence). The CDR3 extends over 14 amino acids. With the Oncomine TCR Beta short-read assay, DNA from cultured CD4+ T cells was sequenced. MiXCR, applied by TCRdb to the PCR reads, yields one record per CDR3 protein. The sample carries more than 20,000 distinct CDR3 sequences, roughly three fifths recorded once. Comments on this clonotype: Its antigen is not identified.

The specimen comprised CD4+ T cells from blood, cultured in vitro, sampled after SARS-CoV-2 vaccination. V gene TRBV27 combines with J gene TRBJ1-1, with a tentative D call TRBD1 (6 bases). This receptor was identified in a human donor who received a COVID-19 vaccine. The CDR3 region is CASRPGVRNTEAFF. For the CDR3, the DNA is TGTGCCAGCAGACCAGGGGTGAGGAACACTGAAGCTTTCTTT.